This entry concerns a single TCR beta chain. This clonotype was observed many times. It lacks a known antigen. The record has no base qualities; no much larger clone is one base away. Including cysteine and phenylalanine, the CDR3 has 14 amino acids. The only DNA kept is the CDR3, 42 bases in frame from the first base. The germline V gene gives CDR1 as SGHTA and CDR2 as FQGNSA. V is shortened by 5 bases, J by 6 bases, and the region joining them spans 16 bases. The source of the sample is a study of T-cell memory formation after mild COVID-19 listed by TCRdb under 2021. Regarding the study in general: Most TCR sequence clusters were specific to one of the two donors. In a couple of donors, T-cell clones that expanded and contracted after mild COVID-19 were tracked by sequencing TCRalpha and TCRbeta repertoires over time. The cohort was made up of two young adult volunteers, one female and one male, who were previously healthy. On the study overall, not on this receptor specifically: Contracting CD4+ clones appeared mostly in the CM and EM memory subsets, whereas CD8+ clones were enriched in EMRA. Clones contracting from day 15 to 85 had balanced CD4/CD8 phenotypes, while a second wave expanding from day 15 to 37 was biased towards CD4+. Only a couple of mild cases were covered by the study, and larger cohorts that include severe cases with pre-infection samples were considered necessary. SARS-CoV-2 specificity of the second-wave clones peaking on day 37 was not confirmed. Some responding clones were detected in pre-infection memory, which suggested that pre-existing cross-reactive memory T cells had joined the SARS-CoV-2 response.

The sample was run on an Illumina NovaSeq 6000. TCRalpha and TCRbeta cDNA libraries were built by 5'RACE with constant-segment primers, adding sample barcodes and unique molecular identifiers. RNA was extracted from every sample with Trizol reagent. Libraries were amplified in two PCR steps, with a second sample barcode and Illumina TruSeq adapters added in the second step. The libraries were sequenced on an Illumina NovaSeq using 2 x 150 bp paired-end reads. On the authors' methods: With migec v1.2.7, reads were demultiplexed and then collapsed into UMI-guided consensus sequences. Using mixcr v2.1.11, UMI consensuses were aligned to TRA and TRB V and J templates and then assembled into clonotypes. Expanded or contracted clonotypes were those called significant by both edgeR and NoisET, with noise models trained on biological replicates. For edgeR calls, the thresholds were a false discovery rate-adjusted p below 0.01 and a log2 fold-change of 1. PCA with hierarchical clustering of max-normalized trajectories of the 1000 most abundant clonotypes was used as exploratory dynamics analysis. The CD4 or CD8 phenotype of responding clones was assigned using the separately sequenced CD4+ and CD8+ repertoires. In-frame beta chains were kept once TCRdb had trimmed the public reads at Q25 with fastp and called clones with MiXCR. Rows are combined by CDR3 protein, so each entry shows the most common genes and DNA. V and J calls and clone size were set by TCRdb, not the authors. The sample table records fewer than 700,000 distinct CDR3 sequences; approximately 18% of these occur just once. The top ten constitute about 11% of the sample.

Ficoll-Paque density gradient centrifugation was used to isolate PBMCs. The sample taken for sequencing was PBMCs or a T cell subset sorted from them (not recorded which). The source is an adult woman who had mild COVID-19 (a few samples of this study predate the infection). The sample titles of this study are shuffled in the database, so cell type and time point are left out; the donor was told from shared clones. This chain joins TRBV7-2 to TRBJ2-5; TRBD1 is a weak D gene call, 5 bases matching. The DNA reads TGTGCCAGCAGCCCCTCGGCAGGGTCGAAGACCCAGTACTTC. This translates into CASSPSAGSKTQYF. Supplemented by the reference TRBV7-2 and TRBJ2-5 proteins around the CDR3, the complete variable domain is GAGVSQSPSNKVTEKGKDVELRCDPISGHTALYWYRQSLGQGLEFLIYFQGNSAPDKSGLPSDRFSAERTGGSVSTLTIQRTQQEDSAVYLCASSPSAGSKTQYFGPGTRLLVL.